Detailed here is one TCR beta chain. The record originates from a study of blood T cell repertoires in COVID-19. In the study overall: Material from acute and convalescent COVID-19 was sourced from the United States, Italy and Spain. PBMCs, B-cell-depleted T cells, or T cells provided the cDNA or gDNA that made up the material.

Using immunoSEQ multiplex PCR, the repertoire was profiled, and TCRdb retains in-frame clones only, with some absent. The sample lists roughly 28,000 clones, roughly 85% occurring once. From germline, CDR1 is LGHDT and CDR2 YNNKEL (reference sequence). This CDR3 is built from 15 residues. The V gene lost 4 bases and the J gene lost 10 bases, with 20 bases spanning the gap. V is TRBV3-1 (or the pseudogene TRBV3-2) and J is TRBJ2-1; a weak D match, TRBD1 (6 bases). Sequencing was done on a sample of peripheral blood. This sequence originates from a woman in her fifties or sixties with active COVID-19. CDR3 in amino acids: CASSRILWTAGEQFF. The CDR3 DNA reads TGTGCCAGCAGCCGAATTCTCTGGACAGCAGGGGAGCAGTTCTTC.